The clone carrying this TCR beta chain was observed a few times. This specimen comes from a study of blood T cell repertoires in COVID-19. The CDR3 runs 14 residues. The ends were cut back, 0 bases at V and 3 bases at J, with 9 bases in the middle. Germline CDR1 SGHRS, CDR2 YFSETQ. Profiling relied on immunoSEQ multiplex PCR, and the TCRdb table lists in-frame clones only, not all of them. This sample has under 200,000 clones; 70% to 90% occur once, and the top ten carry about 8.8%. The sample taken for sequencing was peripheral blood. This rearrangement joins TRBV5-1 to TRBJ2-5; possibly TRBD2 for D (6 bases). This TCR was sampled from a woman aged 80 or over with COVID-19, enrolled during active disease. The CDR3 nucleotides are TGCGCCAGCAGCTTGGGGAGGGAGGAAGAGACCCAGTACTTC. Encoded protein: CASSLGREEETQYF.